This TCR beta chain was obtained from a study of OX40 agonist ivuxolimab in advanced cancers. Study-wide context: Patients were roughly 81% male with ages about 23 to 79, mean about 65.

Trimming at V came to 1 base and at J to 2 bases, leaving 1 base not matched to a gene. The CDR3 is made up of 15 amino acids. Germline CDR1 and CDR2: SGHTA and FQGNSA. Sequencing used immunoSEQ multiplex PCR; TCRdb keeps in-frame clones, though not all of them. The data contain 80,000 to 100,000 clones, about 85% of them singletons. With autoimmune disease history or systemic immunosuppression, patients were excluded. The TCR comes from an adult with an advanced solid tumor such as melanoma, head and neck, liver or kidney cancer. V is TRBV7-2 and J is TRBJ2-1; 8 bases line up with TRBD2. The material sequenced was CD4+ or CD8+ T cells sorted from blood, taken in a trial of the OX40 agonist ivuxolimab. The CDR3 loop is CASSLDSGAYNEQFF. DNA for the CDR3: TGTGCCAGCAGCTTAGATAGCGGGGCCTACAATGAGCAGTTCTTC.